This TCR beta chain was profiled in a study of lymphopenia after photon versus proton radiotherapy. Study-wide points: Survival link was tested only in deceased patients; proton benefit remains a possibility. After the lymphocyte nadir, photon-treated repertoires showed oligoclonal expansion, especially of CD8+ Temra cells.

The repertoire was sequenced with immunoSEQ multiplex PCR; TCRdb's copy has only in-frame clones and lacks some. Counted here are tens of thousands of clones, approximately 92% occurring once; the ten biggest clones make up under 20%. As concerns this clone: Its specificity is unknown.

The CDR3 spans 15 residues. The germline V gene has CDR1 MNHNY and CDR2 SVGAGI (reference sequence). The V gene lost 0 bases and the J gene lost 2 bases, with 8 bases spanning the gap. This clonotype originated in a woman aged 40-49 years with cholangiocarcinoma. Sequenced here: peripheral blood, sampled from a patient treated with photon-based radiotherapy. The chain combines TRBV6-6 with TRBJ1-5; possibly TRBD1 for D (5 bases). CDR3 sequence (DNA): TGTGCCAGCAGTTACTCAGGGGTCGGCAATCAGCCCCAGCATTTT. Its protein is CASSYSGVGNQPQHF.